The rows below give T cell receptor beta chains drawn from one sample of a study of blood T cell repertoires in COVID-19. Method: immunoSEQ multiplex PCR; TCRdb's copy keeps in-frame clones and lacks some. The sample records under 300,000 clones, roughly 83% being singletons. Sequencing was carried out using peripheral blood. These receptors were taken from a woman aged 80 or older with acute or convalescent COVID-19. Each CDR3 is given with its conserved first and last residue. A D gene is named only where the DNA matches it firmly. The listing skips clone size in some rows; elsewhere it reads once, few, many or a size class.

d_gene: TRBD1
v_gene: TRBV19
abundance: .
j_gene: TRBJ1-2
len: 16
CDR3aa: CASSSTGPVGSYGYTF
CDR3nt: TGTGCCAGTAGTTCGACAGGGCCAGTGGGTAGCTATGGCTACACCTTC

d_gene: TRBD2
v_gene: TRBV5-5
abundance: .
j_gene: TRBJ2-7
len: 15
CDR3aa: CASSPGGEGSYEQYF
CDR3nt: TGTGCCAGCAGCCCGGGGGGGGAGGGCTCCTACGAGCAGTACTTC

d_gene: .
v_gene: TRBV11-2
abundance: few
j_gene: TRBJ2-2
len: 14
CDR3aa: CASSVNLGNGELFF
CDR3nt: TGTGCCAGCAGCGTTAATCTGGGCAACGGGGAGCTGTTTTTT

d_gene: TRBD1
v_gene: TRBV11-2
abundance: once
j_gene: TRBJ2-2
len: 16
CDR3aa: CASSSRQGASTGELFF
CDR3nt: TGTGCCAGCAGCTCCAGACAGGGGGCTAGCACCGGGGAGCTGTTTTTT

d_gene: .
v_gene: TRBV5-1
abundance: .
j_gene: TRBJ2-3
len: 11
CDR3aa: CASSFVDTQYF
CDR3nt: TGCGCCAGCAGCTTCGTAGATACGCAGTATTTT

d_gene: .
v_gene: TRBV5-4
abundance: .
j_gene: TRBJ1-1
len: 15
CDR3aa: CASSLERGRDTEAFF
CDR3nt: TGTGCCAGCAGCTTGGAGCGGGGTAGGGATACTGAAGCTTTCTTT

d_gene: .
v_gene: TRBV27
abundance: .
j_gene: TRBJ2-2
len: 13
CDR3aa: CASSPRGTGELFF
CDR3nt: TGTGCCAGCAGTCCCCGGGGTACCGGGGAGCTGTTTTTT

d_gene: TRBD1
v_gene: TRBV7-2
abundance: few
j_gene: TRBJ1-1
len: 15
CDR3aa: CASSLGQGKNTEAFF
CDR3nt: TGTGCCAGCAGCTTGGGACAGGGAAAAAACACTGAAGCTTTCTTT

d_gene: TRBD1
v_gene: TRBV4-1
abundance: .
j_gene: TRBJ1-1
len: 15
CDR3aa: CASSHPDRGRTEAFF
CDR3nt: TGCGCCAGCAGCCACCCGGACAGGGGAAGAACTGAAGCTTTCTTT

d_gene: .
v_gene: TRBV7-3
abundance: .
j_gene: TRBJ2-3
len: 14
CDR3aa: CASSTVGGTDTQYF
CDR3nt: TGTGCCAGCAGCACCGTCGGGGGCACAGATACGCAGTATTTT

d_gene: TRBD1
v_gene: TRBV19
abundance: .
j_gene: TRBJ1-3
len: 15
CDR3aa: CASSSTGGPGNTIYF
CDR3nt: TGTGCCAGTAGTTCTACAGGGGGCCCTGGAAACACCATATATTTT

d_gene: .
v_gene: TRBV6-5
abundance: .
j_gene: TRBJ1-1
len: 11
CDR3aa: CASTVLAEAFF
CDR3nt: TGTGCCAGCACTGTACTCGCTGAAGCTTTCTTT

d_gene: TRBD2
v_gene: TRBV7-2
abundance: once
j_gene: TRBJ2-1
len: 15
CDR3aa: CASSSLGLAGDEQFF
CDR3nt: TGTGCCAGCAGCTCCCTAGGACTAGCTGGCGATGAGCAGTTCTTC

d_gene: .
v_gene: TRBV3-1/TRBV3-2
abundance: .
j_gene: TRBJ1-2
len: 13
CDR3aa: CASSQERVSGYTF
CDR3nt: TGTGCCAGCAGCCAAGAGCGGGTTTCTGGCTACACCTTC

d_gene: .
v_gene: TRBV19
abundance: .
j_gene: TRBJ1-3
len: 15
CDR3aa: CASKGQHRSGNTIYF
CDR3nt: TGTGCCAGTAAGGGACAACACCGCTCTGGAAACACCATATATTTT

d_gene: .
v_gene: TRBV2
abundance: .
j_gene: TRBJ1-5
len: 14
CDR3aa: CASSDDRPNQPQHF
CDR3nt: TGTGCCAGCAGTGACGACAGGCCAAATCAGCCCCAGCATTTT

d_gene: TRBD2
v_gene: TRBV27
abundance: .
j_gene: TRBJ2-7
len: 18
CDR3aa: CASSSLAGGLTFGDEQYF
CDR3nt: TGTGCCAGCAGTTCGCTAGCGGGGGGCCTTACCTTCGGGGACGAGCAGTACTTC

d_gene: .
v_gene: TRBV6-2/TRBV6-3
abundance: .
j_gene: TRBJ2-7
len: 18
CDR3aa: CASSYPYKAAPSAYEQYF
CDR3nt: TGTGCCAGCAGTTACCCTTATAAGGCGGCGCCTTCAGCCTACGAGCAGTACTTC

d_gene: TRBD1
v_gene: TRBV5-1
abundance: .
j_gene: TRBJ1-1
len: 14
CDR3aa: CASSSGQGTTEAFF
CDR3nt: TGCGCCAGCAGCTCGGGACAGGGTACGACTGAAGCTTTCTTT

d_gene: TRBD1
v_gene: TRBV18
abundance: .
j_gene: TRBJ1-4
len: 16
CDR3aa: CASSRGTAATNEKLFF
CDR3nt: TGTGCCAGCTCTCGGGGGACAGCAGCAACTAATGAAAAACTGTTTTTT

d_gene: .
v_gene: TRBV3-1/TRBV3-2
abundance: .
j_gene: TRBJ1-2
len: 12
CDR3aa: CASSQSDSGYTF
CDR3nt: TGTGCCAGCAGCCAATCCGACAGCGGCTACACCTTC

d_gene: TRBD1
v_gene: TRBV5-1
abundance: .
j_gene: TRBJ1-1
len: 14
CDR3aa: CASSPRQGNTEAFF
CDR3nt: TGCGCCAGCAGCCCCAGACAGGGCAACACTGAAGCTTTCTTT

d_gene: TRBD1
v_gene: TRBV2
abundance: few
j_gene: TRBJ2-1
len: 15
CDR3aa: CASRGGTGSYNEQFF
CDR3nt: TGTGCCAGCAGAGGGGGGACAGGCTCCTACAATGAGCAGTTCTTC

d_gene: .
v_gene: TRBV14
abundance: .
j_gene: TRBJ2-1
len: 15
CDR3aa: CASSHRQVFYHEQFF
CDR3nt: TGTGCCAGCAGCCATCGCCAGGTGTTTTATCATGAGCAGTTCTTC